The 30 T cell receptor beta chains below all came from one sample that was sequenced in a study of shared clonotypes between healthy human individuals. Profiling relied on immunoSEQ multiplex PCR, and the TCRdb table lists in-frame clones only, not all of them. The repertoire has 2.3 million or so clones, about 92% of them found once; the top ten carry 0.35% to 0.5%. Material: naive CD4+ T cells from PBMCs. Regarding subset: CD45RA+ positively selected. The receptors shown here come from a man younger than 35 in good health. Some clones in this sample may be carry-over from other donors' samples.

This chain uses TRBV2 with TRBJ2-4; D gene unclear. The CDR3 is 15 amino acids. The V end was cut by 3 bases, the J end by 7 bases, with 16 bases between. The germline V gene has CDR1 SNHLY and CDR2 FYNNEI. The CDR3 sequence: CASSDGVLVRNIQYF. The CDR3 region has the DNA TGTGCCAGCAGTGATGGGGTTTTGGTGAGGAACATTCAGTACTTC.

The genes are TRBV9 and TRBJ1-5; no clear D. Germline V gives CDR1 SGDLS, CDR2 YYNGEE. V gave up 0 bases and J gave up 4 bases, with 11 bases separating them. The length of the CDR3 is 15 residues. Written as DNA, the CDR3 is TGTGCCAGCAGCGTAGGGGTAGGGTGGAATCAGCCCCAGCATTTT. It codes for CASSVGVGWNQPQHF.

The V gene is TRBV4-1, the J gene TRBJ2-1; 7 bases map to TRBD2. The CDR3 spans 15 residues. Germline CDR1 and CDR2: MGHRA and YSYEKL. The ends lost 4 bases at V and 4 bases at J; junction bases unmatched: 7. In nucleotides, the CDR3 is TGCGCCAGCAGCCTACTAGCGAGCCCTTACAATGAGCAGTTCTTC. This codes for CASSLLASPYNEQFF.

The genes are TRBV19 and TRBJ2-7, with D possibly TRBD1 on 5 matching bases. V lost 2 bases and J 1 base, leaving 12 bases between the germline ends. The V gene's germline CDR1 is LNHDA and CDR2 SQIVND (reference sequence). The CDR3 loop spans 15 amino acids. The CDR3 reads CASSIRREVSYEQYF. Here the CDR3 DNA reads TGTGCCAGTAGTATACGCAGGGAAGTGTCCTACGAGCAGTACTTC.

The J gene is TRBJ1-2, the V gene TRBV18, with a possible D match to TRBD1 (5 bases). The CDR3 spans 15 residues. The V gene's germline CDR1 is KGHSH and CDR2 LQKENI. With 3 bases removed from V and 5 bases from J, the gap between germline ends came to 16 bases. CDR3 coding DNA: TGTGCCAGCTCACCTCAACAGGAGAGTGGGTATGGCTACACCTTC. Residues: CASSPQQESGYGYTF.

With respect to this clone: Different DNA sequences within this sample yield the same CDR3. The chain combines TRBV28 with TRBJ2-7, with TRBD1 matching over 10 bases. The J segment lost 4 bases and the V segment lost 5 bases, leaving 8 bases of the junction unmatched. Germline CDR1 reads MDHEN; CDR2 reads SYDVKM. This CDR3 region has 15 residues. DNA of the CDR3: TGTGCCAGCAGTCACCGGACAGGGGGTCGATACGAGCAGTACTTC. Translating gives CASSHRTGGRYEQYF.

This chain links TRBV5-4 with TRBJ2-1; D unresolved. Deletions cut 0 bases from V and 7 bases from J, with 20 bases between. CDR1 and CDR2 (germline): SGHNT, YYREEE (reference sequence). The CDR3 length is 17 residues. The CDR3 region has the DNA TGTGCCAGCAGCTTGGCTGTCGGTTCCCTAACTGGGAATGAGCAGTTCTTC. Its translation: CASSLAVGSLTGNEQFF.

The chain uses TRBV5-6 and TRBJ2-3; D not resolved. Germline V CDR1 and CDR2: SGHDT, YYEEEE. CDR3 size: 13 residues. CDR3 sequence (DNA): TGTGCTTCCCAGGCCTCAAGGGCAGATACGCAGTATTTT. It specifies CASQASRADTQYF.

About this clone: This specimen includes other DNA sequences encoding the same CDR3. The chain links TRBV5-6 to TRBJ2-4, with TRBD2 as a possible D gene (6 bases). Germline V gene sequence: CDR1 SGHDT, CDR2 YYEEEE. Trimming removed 2 bases from V and 0 bases from J, with 9 bases in between. CDR3 length equals 15 residues. In nucleotides, the CDR3 is TGTGCCAGCAGCTTCGGGAGAATAGCCAAAAACATTCAGTACTTC. Encoded protein: CASSFGRIAKNIQYF.

This chain links TRBV4-2 with TRBJ2-1, with 7 bases aligning to TRBD1. The trim removed 1 base at V and 10 bases at J, leaving 16 bases unmatched. CDR1 and CDR2 (germline): LGHNA, YNFKEQ. CDR3 size: 17 residues. For the CDR3, the DNA is TGTGCCAGCAGCCAAGCTTCCGACAGGGTCGGTTGGGGAGAGCAGTTCTTC. Amino acid sequence: CASSQASDRVGWGEQFF.

This clone was recorded only once. Distinct nucleotide sequences in the sample also encode this CDR3. The V and J genes are TRBV11-2 and TRBJ2-7; D possibly corresponds to TRBD2 (6 bases). Trimming took 1 base from V and 1 from J, leaving 8 bases between them. From germline, CDR1 is SGHAT and CDR2 FQNNGV. There are 14 residues in the CDR3. As DNA, the CDR3 is TGTGCCAGCAGCTTAGCGGGGGTATCCTACGAGCAGTACTTC. As protein: CASSLAGVSYEQYF.

V is TRBV15 and J is TRBJ1-1; D remains unclear. The germline gives CDR1 LNHNV, CDR2 YYDKDF (reference sequence). The CDR3 loop spans 11 amino acids. Trimming took 4 bases from V and 14 from J, leaving 14 bases between them. The CDR3 is CATSTVLLLFF. CDR3 nucleotides: TGTGCCACCAGCACCGTCTTATTGTTGTTCTTT.

This chain joins TRBV9 and TRBJ2-6, with D unresolved. CDR1 is SGDLS and CDR2 is YYNGEE in the germline V gene. The CDR3 sequence is 15 residues long. V shed 1 base and J shed 2 bases, with 7 bases lying between them. CDR3 sequence (DNA): TGTGCCAGCAGCGTACCGCTGGCTGGGGCCAACGTCCTGACTTTC. This translates into CASSVPLAGANVLTF.

This clone was observed once. The genes are TRBV5-4 and TRBJ1-1; unclear D gene. CDR1 is SGHNT and CDR2 is YYREEE in the germline V gene (reference sequence). The CDR3 totals 15 residues. V was clipped by 0 bases and J by 1 base, with 10 bases between them. The CDR3 DNA follows: TGTGCCAGCAGCTTGGGCCACCAGCAGAACACTGAAGCTTTCTTT. Translated: CASSLGHQQNTEAFF.

The gene calls are TRBV6-6 and TRBJ2-7, with D uncertain. V was pared by 0 bases and J by 7 bases, with 10 bases between. The CDR3 sequence is 13 residues long. Germline V gives CDR1 MNHNY, CDR2 SVGAGI (reference sequence). The CDR3 protein is CASSYSRRVEQYF. In nucleotides, the CDR3 is TGTGCCAGCAGTTACTCGAGAAGGGTGGAGCAGTACTTC.

The genes are TRBV29-1 and TRBJ2-7, with D possibly being TRBD1 (6 bases). V lost 3 bases and J 5 bases, leaving 11 bases between the germline ends. The CDR3 covers 12 residues. Germline V gives CDR1 SQVTM, CDR2 ANQGSEA. CDR3 region: CSVDQGMDEQYF. The DNA for the CDR3 is TGCAGCGTTGATCAGGGGATGGACGAGCAGTACTTC.

The V gene is TRBV30, the J gene TRBJ1-3; no clear D. Trimming cost V 2 bases and J 2 bases, with 10 bases left between them. Per germline, CDR1 GTSNPN and CDR2 SVGIG (reference sequence). The CDR3 length is 14 residues. The CDR3 nucleotides read TGTGCCTGGAGTTTGTTAAGGGCTGGAAACACCATATATTTT. Translated, it gives CAWSLLRAGNTIYF.

The chain is built from TRBV7-6 and TRBJ2-2; 10 nucleotides align to TRBD2. CDR1 SGHVS and CDR2 FNYEAQ come from the germline V gene. The CDR3 is 14 residues long. The trim removed 6 bases at V and 6 bases at J, leaving 4 bases unmatched. The CDR3 DNA reads as TGTGCCAGCAGGCTAGCGGGAGTCCCCGGGGAGCTGTTTTTT. This sequence encodes CASRLAGVPGELFF. The full variable domain, completed using reference TRBV7-6 and TRBJ2-2, is GAGVSQSPRYKVTKRGQDVALRCDPISGHVSLYWYRQALGQGPEFLTYFNYEAQQDKSGLPNDRFSAERPEGSISTLTIQRTEQRDSAMYRCASRLAGVPGELFFGEGSRLTVL.

The V gene is TRBV4-2, the J gene TRBJ2-2; 11 nucleotides line up with TRBD1. CDR1 LGHNA and CDR2 YNFKEQ come from the germline V gene. The CDR3 contains 16 residues. V was pared by 3 bases and J by 3 bases, with 3 bases of the junction left unmatched. For the CDR3, the DNA is TGTGCCAGCAGCCAGGGGGACAGGGGGGACACCGGGGAGCTGTTTTTT. Translating it yields CASSQGDRGDTGELFF.

The J gene is TRBJ2-1, the V gene TRBV7-6, with 10 bases aligning to TRBD1. There are 19 residues in the CDR3. Trimming cost V 2 bases and J 5 bases; bases outside gene matches: 15. CDR1 is SGHVS, CDR2 FNYEAQ, per germline. The CDR3 coding sequence is TGTGCCAGCAGCTTACGACAGGGGGCTTTGGTAGGGAAAAACAATGAGCAGTTCTTC. Translated: CASSLRQGALVGKNNEQFF.

The chain is built from TRBV6-6 and TRBJ2-5; 11 bases agree with TRBD2. CDR1 and CDR2 from the germline V gene are MNHNY and SVGAGI (reference sequence). V lost 6 bases to trimming and J lost 2 bases; unmatched junction nucleotides: 8. There are 16 residues in the CDR3. CDR3 residues: CASRELLAGGQETQYF. In nucleotides, the CDR3 is TGTGCCAGCAGAGAACTCCTAGCGGGAGGACAAGAGACCCAGTACTTC.

The chain joins TRBV5-1 to TRBJ2-1; D not resolved. Germline CDR1 reads SGHRS; CDR2 reads YFSETQ. With 4 bases removed from V and 4 bases from J, the gap between germline ends came to 15 bases. The CDR3 consists of 15 residues. The CDR3 region is CASSRGDGEYNEQFF. As DNA, the CDR3 is TGCGCCAGCAGCCGTGGTGATGGAGAGTACAATGAGCAGTTCTTC.

This chain connects TRBV5-1 to TRBJ2-2, with a weak D call TRBD2 (5 bases). The V and J ends lost 5 bases and 6 bases respectively, with 14 bases between them. The CDR3 loop spans 14 amino acids. The germline V gene encodes CDR1 SGHRS and CDR2 YFSETQ. The CDR3 is CASRFMEAPGELFF. The CDR3 DNA follows: TGCGCCAGCAGGTTCATGGAGGCTCCCGGGGAGCTGTTTTTT.

This sequence joins TRBV6-1 and TRBJ2-1, with 10 bases identical to TRBD1. The CDR3 sequence is 15 residues long. V lost 5 bases and J lost 4; bases outside the gene matches: 5. Germline CDR1 and CDR2: MNHNS and SASEGT. The CDR3 nucleotides are TGTGCCAGCAGTACCGGGACAGGGGCTTACAATGAGCAGTTCTTC. This gives the protein CASSTGTGAYNEQFF.

The chain uses TRBV6-4 and TRBJ2-3; possible D gene TRBD2, 5 bases. V lost 8 bases and J 4 bases, leaving 19 bases between the germline ends. The CDR3 spans 15 residues. Germline V CDR1 and CDR2: MRHNA, SNTAGT. The CDR3 sequence is CASSKRPESADTQYF. In nucleotides, the CDR3 is TGTGCCAGCTCAAAGCGGCCGGAAAGCGCAGATACGCAGTATTTT.

The CDR3 DNA reads TGTGCCAGCAGATATATAGCGACCCAATCCTACGAGCAGTACTTC. Amino acids: CASRYIATQSYEQYF. The V gene is TRBV28, the J gene TRBJ2-7, with D possibly being TRBD2 (5 bases). There are 15 residues in the CDR3. The V and J ends lost 6 bases and 1 base respectively, with 16 bases between them. Germline CDR1 MDHEN, CDR2 SYDVKM. Combining the CDR3 with reference TRBV28 and TRBJ2-7 gives the whole variable domain DVKVTQSSRYLVKRTGEKVFLECVQDMDHENMFWYRQDPGLGLRLIYFSYDVKMKEKGDIPEGYSVSREKKERFSLILESASTNQTSMYLCASRYIATQSYEQYFGPGTRLTVT.

This CDR3 is CSVEVLLAGGNGEQFF. CDR3 DNA: TGCAGCGTTGAAGTTTTACTAGCGGGAGGTAATGGTGAGCAGTTCTTC. The rearrangement joins TRBV29-1 to TRBJ2-1; 12 bases match TRBD2. The ends lost 1 base at V and 9 bases at J; junction bases unmatched: 10. The CDR3 has 16 residues. Looked up from germline, CDR1 is SQVTM and CDR2 is ANQGSEA.

The J gene is TRBJ1-6, the V gene TRBV10-3, with TRBD1 as a possible D gene (5 bases). The ends were cut back, 3 bases at V and 8 bases at J, with 11 bases in the middle. The CDR3 has 14 amino acids. Per germline, CDR1 ENHRY and CDR2 SYGVKD. In DNA, the CDR3 is TGTGCCATCAGTGACAGGGCCCGTGATTCACCCCTCCACTTT. This translates into CAISDRARDSPLHF.

The chain employs TRBV5-1 and TRBJ2-2, with 8 bases identical to TRBD2. Germline assignment: CDR1 SGHRS and CDR2 YFSETQ. CDR3 length equals 16 residues. With 1 base clipped from V and 6 bases from J, the junction kept 8 bases outside the gene matches. CDR3 sequence: CASSLRSGSWAGELFF. In DNA form, the CDR3 reads TGCGCCAGCAGCTTGCGGAGCGGGAGCTGGGCCGGGGAGCTGTTTTTT.

This chain connects TRBV19 to TRBJ2-7; 10 positions agree with TRBD2. Unmatched junction bases numbered 11, after V lost 1 base and J lost 2 bases. This CDR3 region has 18 residues. CDR1 LNHDA and CDR2 SQIVND come from the germline V gene (reference sequence). CDR3 nucleotides: TGTGCCAGTAGTATAGTGGCGGCTAGCGGGAGTAGCACCTACGAGCAGTACTTC. It codes for CASSIVAASGSSTYEQYF.